This TCR beta chain emerged from a study of blood T cell repertoires in COVID-19 (dated by TCRdb to the early 2020s). General notes on the study: Samples covering the acute and convalescent phases of COVID-19 were provided by collaborators in the United States, Italy and Spain. The samples were drawn from two sources: the first 160 participants of the ongoing ImmuneRACE study, and 950 to 1,500 subjects contributed by 6 global collaborators. The repertoires were made available in a free public database intended to serve as a resource for research on the immune response to SARS-CoV-2. HLA class I and class II types, where available, came from metadata supplied by the sample provider rather than from assay-based typing. The prospective study material was composed of cDNA or gDNA derived from T cells, B-cell-depleted T cells, or PBMCs. The dataset comprised deeply sampled blood TCRbeta repertoires from subjects exposed to, actively infected with, or recovered from COVID-19. The sample metadata nearly always contained a de-identified subject ID, COVID-19 status, age in years and sex.

About this clone itself: There is no known antigen for this receptor. Base qualities are not at hand, and no much larger clone is one base apart.

Trimming removed 3 bases from V and 4 bases from J, leaving 4 bases between the germline ends. From a lookup of the germline V gene, CDR1 and CDR2 are MNHEY and SVGAGI. The CDR3 has 12 amino acids, counting the end cysteine and phenylalanine. Only the CDR3 DNA stays, 36 bases, in frame from base 1. Participants in the prospective study were aged about 18 to 89 years, lived in about two dozen United States geographic areas, and enrolled through a virtual design. In the prospective study, participants were assigned to cohorts based on the clinical history participants reported in a screening survey and a study questionnaire. For ImmuneRACE Cohort 3, a participant was defined as recovered based on two consecutive negative NP/OP PCR tests, clearance by a healthcare professional, or resolution of symptoms. In the prospective study, whole blood, serum and a nasopharyngeal or oropharyngeal swab were collected from each participant by mobile phlebotomists. Participants in the prospective study had the option to provide additional blood draws and questionnaires over a roughly 2-month period. Before DNA extraction, prospective study blood samples were shipped either frozen or at room temperature.

The immunoSEQ Assay, a bias-controlled multiplex PCR, was used to amplify TCRbeta CDR3 regions from genomic DNA. Turning to the authors' computational methods: Within the assay, amplification of reference gene primers was used to estimate how many nucleated cells each sample contained. To quantify the absolute abundance of each unique TCRbeta CDR3 rearrangement, sequence reads were collapsed and filtered. For each sample, productive Simpson clonality was calculated as the square root of Simpson's diversity index over productive rearrangements. In TCRdb, the immuneACCESS table is reduced to in-frame sequences with V and J assigned. These tables do not hold every clone; where another copy was compared, an unresolved V gene accounts for under half, and the others remain unexplained. V, J and clone size derive from that table, while D and trimming were established from the DNA sequence. This sample has roughly 250,000 clones in its table, and 88% of those were observed once. Clones ranked in the top ten supply around 2.9% of the sample.

The research as a whole found: How much clinical and demographic metadata was included differed by source and by participant, and the metadata was provided uncurated.

The sequence is built from TRBV6-5 and TRBJ1-3, with no confidently assigned D gene. Sequencing used PBMCs or T cells enriched from blood (not recorded which). The clonotype comes from a woman between 45 and 60 years old who had recovered from COVID-19. The DNA reads as follows: TGTGCCAGCAGTTATACAGGAAACACCATATATTTT. Translated, this gives CASSYTGNTIYF.